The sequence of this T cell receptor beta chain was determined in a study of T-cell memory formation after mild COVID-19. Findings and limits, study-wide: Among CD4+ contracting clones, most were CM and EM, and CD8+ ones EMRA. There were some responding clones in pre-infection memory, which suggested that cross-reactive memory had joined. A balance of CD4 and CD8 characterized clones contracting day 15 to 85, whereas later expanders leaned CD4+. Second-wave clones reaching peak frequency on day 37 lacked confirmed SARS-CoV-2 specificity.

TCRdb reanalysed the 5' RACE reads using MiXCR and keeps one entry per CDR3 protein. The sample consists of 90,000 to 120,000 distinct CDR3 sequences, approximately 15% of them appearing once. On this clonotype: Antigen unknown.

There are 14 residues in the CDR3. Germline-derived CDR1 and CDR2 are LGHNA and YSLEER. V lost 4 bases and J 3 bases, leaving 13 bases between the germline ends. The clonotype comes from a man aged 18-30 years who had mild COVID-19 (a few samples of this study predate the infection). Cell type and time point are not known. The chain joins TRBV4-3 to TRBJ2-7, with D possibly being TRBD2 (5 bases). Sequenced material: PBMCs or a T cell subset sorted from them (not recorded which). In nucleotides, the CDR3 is TGCGCCAGCAGCCCCTATGGCGGAGGCTACGAGCAGTACTTC. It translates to CASSPYGGGYEQYF.